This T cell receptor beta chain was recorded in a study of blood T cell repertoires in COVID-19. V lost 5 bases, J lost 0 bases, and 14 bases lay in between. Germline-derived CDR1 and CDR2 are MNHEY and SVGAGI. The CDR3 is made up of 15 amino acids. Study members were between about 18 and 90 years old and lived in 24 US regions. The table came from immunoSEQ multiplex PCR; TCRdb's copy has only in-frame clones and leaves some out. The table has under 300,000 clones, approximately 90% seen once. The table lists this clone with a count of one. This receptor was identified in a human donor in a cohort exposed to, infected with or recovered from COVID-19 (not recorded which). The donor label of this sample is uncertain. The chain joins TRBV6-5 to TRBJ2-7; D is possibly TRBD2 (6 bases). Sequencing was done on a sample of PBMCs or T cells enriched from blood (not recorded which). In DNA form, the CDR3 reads TGTGCCAGCAGTAGGCTAGCGCCTTTCTCCTACGAGCAGTACTTC. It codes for CASSRLAPFSYEQYF.